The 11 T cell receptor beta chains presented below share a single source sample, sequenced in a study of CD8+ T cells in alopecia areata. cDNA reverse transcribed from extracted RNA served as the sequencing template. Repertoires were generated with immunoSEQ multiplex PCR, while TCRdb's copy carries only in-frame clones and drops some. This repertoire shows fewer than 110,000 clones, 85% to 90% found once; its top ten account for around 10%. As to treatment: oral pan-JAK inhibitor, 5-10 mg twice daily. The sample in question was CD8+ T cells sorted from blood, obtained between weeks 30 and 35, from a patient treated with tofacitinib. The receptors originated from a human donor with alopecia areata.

The CDR3 nucleotides are TGTGCCAGCAGCACCCGACAGGGTTCCTACGAGCAGTACTTC. Encoded protein: CASSTRQGSYEQYF. The genes are TRBV9 and TRBJ2-7, with 7 bases aligning to TRBD1. CDR3 size: 14 residues. Germline V gives CDR1 SGDLS, CDR2 YYNGEE. The junction had 5 bases not matched to a gene; V was cut back by 4 bases and J by 1 base.

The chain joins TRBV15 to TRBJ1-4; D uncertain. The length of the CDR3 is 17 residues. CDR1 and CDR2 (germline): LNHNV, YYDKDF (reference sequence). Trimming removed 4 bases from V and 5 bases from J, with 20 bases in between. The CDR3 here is CATSKTGPEGVNEKLFF. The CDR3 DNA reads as TGTGCCACCAGCAAAACCGGCCCGGAGGGAGTGAATGAAAAACTGTTTTTT.

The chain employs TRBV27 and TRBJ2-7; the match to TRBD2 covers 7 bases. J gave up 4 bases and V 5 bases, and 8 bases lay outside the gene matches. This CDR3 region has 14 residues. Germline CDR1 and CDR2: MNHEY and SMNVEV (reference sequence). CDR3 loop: CASSRLAQSYEQYF. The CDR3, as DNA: TGTGCCAGCAGTCGACTAGCCCAGTCTTACGAGCAGTACTTC.

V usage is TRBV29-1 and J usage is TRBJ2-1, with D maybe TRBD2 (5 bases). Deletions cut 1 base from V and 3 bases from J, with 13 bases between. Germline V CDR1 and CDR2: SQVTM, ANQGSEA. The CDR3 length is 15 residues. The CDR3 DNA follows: TGCAGCGTTGAAGTCGTGGGAGTCTACTACAATGAGCAGTTCTTC. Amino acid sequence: CSVEVVGVYYNEQFF.

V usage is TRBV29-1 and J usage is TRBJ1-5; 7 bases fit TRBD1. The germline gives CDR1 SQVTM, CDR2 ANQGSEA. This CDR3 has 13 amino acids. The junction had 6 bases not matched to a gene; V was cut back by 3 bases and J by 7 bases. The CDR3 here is CSVDIGGGQPQHF. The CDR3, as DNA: TGCAGCGTTGATATAGGGGGCGGACAGCCCCAGCATTTT.

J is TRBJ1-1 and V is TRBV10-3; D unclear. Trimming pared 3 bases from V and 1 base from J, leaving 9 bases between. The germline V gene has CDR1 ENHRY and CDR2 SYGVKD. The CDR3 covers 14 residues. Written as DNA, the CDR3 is TGTGCCATCAGTGAAGTCAGAAGGAACACTGAAGCTTTCTTT. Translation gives CAISEVRRNTEAFF.

The DNA for the CDR3 is TGTGCCACCAGCAGAGATATTGGGGTGACCTGGGGTGAGCAGTTCTTC. This codes for CATSRDIGVTWGEQFF. This chain joins TRBV15 and TRBJ2-1, with no clear D. This CDR3 is 16 amino acids long. The V gene's germline CDR1 is LNHNV and CDR2 YYDKDF (reference sequence). Trimming took off 0 bases at V and 9 bases at J, with 18 bases between the two ends.

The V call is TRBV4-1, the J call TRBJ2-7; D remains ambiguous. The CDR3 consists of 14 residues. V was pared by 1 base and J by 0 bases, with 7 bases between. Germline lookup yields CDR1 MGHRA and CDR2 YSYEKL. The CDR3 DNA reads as TGCGCCAGCAGCCAAGTGTGGGTCTCCTACGAGCAGTACTTC. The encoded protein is CASSQVWVSYEQYF.

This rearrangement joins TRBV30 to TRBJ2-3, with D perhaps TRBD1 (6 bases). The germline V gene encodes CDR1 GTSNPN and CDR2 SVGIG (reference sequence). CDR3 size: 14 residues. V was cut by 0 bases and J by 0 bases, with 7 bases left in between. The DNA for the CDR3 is TGTGCCTGGAGTGTCCAGGGGAGCACAGATACGCAGTATTTT. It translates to CAWSVQGSTDTQYF. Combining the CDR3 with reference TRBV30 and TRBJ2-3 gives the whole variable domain SQTIHQWPATLVQPVGSPLSLECTVEGTSNPNLYWYRQAAGRGLQLLFYSVGIGQISSEVPQNLSASRPQDRQFILSSKKLLLSDSGFYLCAWSVQGSTDTQYFGPGTRLTVL.

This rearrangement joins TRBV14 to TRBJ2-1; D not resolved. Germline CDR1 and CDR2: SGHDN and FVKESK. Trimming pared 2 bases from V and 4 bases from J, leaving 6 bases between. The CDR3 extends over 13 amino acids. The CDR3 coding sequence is TGTGCCAGCAGCCAAACTGATTACAATGAGCAGTTCTTC. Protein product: CASSQTDYNEQFF.

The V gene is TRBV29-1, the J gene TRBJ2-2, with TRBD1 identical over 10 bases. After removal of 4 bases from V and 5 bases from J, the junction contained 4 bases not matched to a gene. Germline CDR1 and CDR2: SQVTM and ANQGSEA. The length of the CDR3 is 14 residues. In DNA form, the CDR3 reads TGCAGCGTTGGACAGGGGGCGAGAACCGGGGAGCTGTTTTTT. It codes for CSVGQGARTGELFF.